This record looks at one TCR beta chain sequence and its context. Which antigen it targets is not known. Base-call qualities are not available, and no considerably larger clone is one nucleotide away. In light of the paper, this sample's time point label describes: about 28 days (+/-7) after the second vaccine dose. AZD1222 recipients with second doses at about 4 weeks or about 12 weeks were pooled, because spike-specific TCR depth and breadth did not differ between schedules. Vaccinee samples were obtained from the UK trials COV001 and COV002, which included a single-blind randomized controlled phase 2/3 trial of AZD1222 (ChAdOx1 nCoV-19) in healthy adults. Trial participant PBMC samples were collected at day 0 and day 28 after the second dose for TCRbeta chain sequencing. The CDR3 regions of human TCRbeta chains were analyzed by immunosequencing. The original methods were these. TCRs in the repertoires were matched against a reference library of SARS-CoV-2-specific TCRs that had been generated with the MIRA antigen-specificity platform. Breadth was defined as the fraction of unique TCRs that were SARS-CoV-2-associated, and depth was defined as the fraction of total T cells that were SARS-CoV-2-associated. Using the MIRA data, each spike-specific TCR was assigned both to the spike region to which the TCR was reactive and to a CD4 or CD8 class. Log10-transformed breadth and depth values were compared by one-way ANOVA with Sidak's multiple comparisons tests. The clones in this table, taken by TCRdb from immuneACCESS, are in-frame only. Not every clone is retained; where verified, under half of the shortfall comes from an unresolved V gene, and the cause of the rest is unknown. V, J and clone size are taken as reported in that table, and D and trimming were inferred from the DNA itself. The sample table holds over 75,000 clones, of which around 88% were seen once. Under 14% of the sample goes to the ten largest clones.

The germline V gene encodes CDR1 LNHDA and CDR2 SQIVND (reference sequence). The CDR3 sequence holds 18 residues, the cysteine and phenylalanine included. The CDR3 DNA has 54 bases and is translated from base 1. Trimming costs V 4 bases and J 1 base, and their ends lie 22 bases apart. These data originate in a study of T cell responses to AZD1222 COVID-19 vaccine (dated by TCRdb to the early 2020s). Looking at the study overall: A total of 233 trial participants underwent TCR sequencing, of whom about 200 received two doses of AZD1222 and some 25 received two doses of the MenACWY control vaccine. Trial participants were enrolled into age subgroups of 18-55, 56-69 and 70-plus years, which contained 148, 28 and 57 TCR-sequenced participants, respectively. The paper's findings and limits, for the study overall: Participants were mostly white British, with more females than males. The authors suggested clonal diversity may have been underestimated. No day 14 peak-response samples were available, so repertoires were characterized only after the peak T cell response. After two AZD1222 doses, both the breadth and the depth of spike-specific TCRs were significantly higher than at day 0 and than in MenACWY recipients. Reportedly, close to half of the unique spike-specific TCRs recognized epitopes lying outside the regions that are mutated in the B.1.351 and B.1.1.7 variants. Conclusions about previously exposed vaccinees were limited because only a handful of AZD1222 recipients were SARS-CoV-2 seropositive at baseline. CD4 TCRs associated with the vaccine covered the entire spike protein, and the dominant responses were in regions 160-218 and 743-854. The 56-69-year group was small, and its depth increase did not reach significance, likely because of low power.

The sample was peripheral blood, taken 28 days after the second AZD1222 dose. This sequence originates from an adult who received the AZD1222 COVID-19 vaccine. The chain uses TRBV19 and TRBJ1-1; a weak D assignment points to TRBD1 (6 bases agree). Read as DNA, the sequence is TGTGCCAGTAGTACAGCAAGGGGGGGGGACAATCCGAACACTGAAGCTTTCTTT. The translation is CASSTARGGDNPNTEAFF.